This TCR beta chain stems from a study of T cells in Graves' hyperthyroidism and ophthalmopathy. Study observations and caveats: Blood also showed most of the thyroid clonotypes that were expanded above 0.001.

The CDR3 sequence is 14 residues long. Germline CDR1 and CDR2: MNHEY and SMNVEV (reference sequence). The V end was cut by 6 bases, the J end by 6 bases, with 18 bases between. A note on this clonotype: The antigen remains unidentified.

Inclusion characteristics of ophthalmopathy patients comprised a Clinical Activity Score of at least 3, a NOSPECS grade of at least 4, and duration under 3 months. Out of over 7.5 ml of fresh peripheral blood came the PBMCs. TCR beta CDR3 regions were amplified from RNA transcripts. First-round RT-PCR of the TCR CDR3 relied on the HTBI primer set. TCRdb recomputed calls from the multiplex PCR reads with MiXCR, one row per CDR3 protein. Here the sample spans some 350,000 distinct CDR3 sequences, approximately 14% being singletons. This chain connects TRBV27 to TRBJ2-7; D may match TRBD1 or TRBD2 (7 bases each). The sequence derives from a woman in her sixties or seventies with Graves' ophthalmopathy. Sample: blood. In nucleotides, the CDR3 is TGTGCCAGCAGCCGCAGGGGGGGGATCGGCGAGCAGTACTTC. This codes for CASSRRGGIGEQYF.